One sample yielded the 21 T cell receptor beta chains listed below, sequenced in a study of post-analysis software for immune sequencing data. Unique-molecular-identifier-tagged TCR beta cDNA libraries were used. TCRdb recomputed calls from the PCR reads with MiXCR, one row per CDR3 protein. The sample includes around 150,000 distinct CDR3 sequences, roughly 40% seen only once; the top ten take 28%. Source: blood, taken after autologous hematopoietic stem cell transplantation. The receptors here all came from a girl under 18 with multiple sclerosis.

This chain connects TRBV7-2 to TRBJ2-3, with D hard to call. Trimming stripped 3 bases from V and 0 bases from J, with 7 bases between. Germline lookup yields CDR1 SGHTA and CDR2 FQGNSA. The CDR3 spans 14 residues. CDR3 residues: CASSFEASTDTQYF. In DNA, the CDR3 is TGTGCCAGCAGCTTTGAGGCTAGCACAGATACGCAGTATTTT.

V and J are TRBV29-1 and TRBJ1-1; D perhaps matches TRBD1 (5 bases). CDR1 and CDR2 (germline): SQVTM, ANQGSEA. CDR3 size: 12 residues. Trimming took 4 bases from V and 8 from J, leaving 14 bases between them. The chain's CDR3 is CSVAVLGDEAFF. CDR3 sequence (DNA): TGCAGCGTTGCGGTGCTGGGGGACGAAGCTTTCTTT.

The chain employs TRBV20-1 and TRBJ2-5, with 9 bases aligning to TRBD2. The CDR3 runs to 13 residues. With 6 bases clipped from V and 5 bases from J, the junction kept 7 bases outside the gene matches. Germline CDR1 and CDR2: DFQATT and SNEGSKA (reference sequence). CDR3 loop: CSARGLAGETQYF. Here the CDR3 DNA reads TGCAGTGCCCGCGGGCTAGCGGGGGAGACCCAGTACTTC.

The chain couples TRBV7-9 to TRBJ1-1; D not certain. This CDR3 has 12 residues. The germline V gene encodes CDR1 SEHNR and CDR2 FQNEAQ (reference sequence). V dropped 5 bases and J dropped 8 bases, with 12 bases sitting between them. The CDR3 is CASSIGVREAFF. The CDR3 bases are TGTGCCAGCAGCATTGGGGTTCGCGAAGCTTTCTTT.

This clonotype was recorded many times. This chain uses TRBV6-5 with TRBJ2-5, with TRBD2 identical over 11 bases. Looked up from germline, CDR1 is MNHEY and CDR2 is SVGAGI. The CDR3 loop spans 16 amino acids. With 0 bases clipped from V and 1 base from J, the junction kept 1 base outside the gene matches. The CDR3 spells CASSYSGTSGQETQYF. The DNA for the CDR3 is TGTGCCAGCAGTTACTCCGGGACTAGCGGCCAAGAGACCCAGTACTTC.

The chain joins TRBV6-5 to TRBJ2-5; D might be TRBD1 or TRBD2, each matching 5 bases. The CDR3 runs 13 residues. The V gene lost 11 bases and the J gene lost 3 bases, with 16 bases spanning the gap. The germline gives CDR1 MNHEY, CDR2 SVGAGI. CDR3 in DNA: TGTGCCGGCCGACCGGGGCGAAAAGAGACCCAGTACTTC. It translates to CAGRPGRKETQYF.

The sample holds a few counts of this clonotype. The V call is TRBV12-3 or TRBV12-4, the J call TRBJ2-6; D gene uncertain. V lost 3 bases, J lost 1 base, and 13 bases lay in between. CDR3 length: 17 residues. Written as DNA, the CDR3 is TGTGCCAGCAGTTTTGGAAGCCTGCCTTCTGGGGCCAACGTCCTGACTTTC. Translated, it gives CASSFGSLPSGANVLTF.

This clonotype has only a few counts. Here the CDR3 DNA reads TGCGCCAGCAGCCAAGATTCCGGGGGTGAGCAGTTCTTC. Translated, it gives CASSQDSGGEQFF. The chain couples TRBV4-3 to TRBJ2-1; a possible D gene is TRBD2 (6 bases). Trimming cost V 0 bases and J 9 bases, with 9 bases left between them. This CDR3 has 13 residues. Germline V gene lookup returns CDR1 LGHNA and CDR2 YSLEER.

This clonotype turned up a few times. V and J are TRBV7-2 and TRBJ2-1; 14 bases align to TRBD2. J gave up 7 bases and V 6 bases, and 11 bases lay outside the gene matches. Per the germline V gene, CDR1 is SGHTA and CDR2 is FQGNSA. The CDR3 is 17 amino acids. The CDR3, as DNA: TGTGCCAGCAGACGGACTAGCGGGAGGTCCTGGGGGAATGAGCAGTTCTTC. Translation: CASRRTSGRSWGNEQFF.

The chain joins TRBV3-1 to TRBJ1-2; D is perhaps TRBD1 (6 bases). Germline V gene data show CDR1 as LGHDT and CDR2 as YNNKEL (reference sequence). The CDR3 consists of 15 residues. Between the trimmed V and J ends, which lost 0 bases and 2 bases, there was a span of 10 bases. Written as DNA, the CDR3 is TGTGCCAGCAGCCAAGATCTGAGGGGGAACTATGGCTACACCTTC. The encoded protein is CASSQDLRGNYGYTF. Complete variable domain (other parts from reference TRBV3-1 and TRBJ1-2): DTAVSQTPKYLVTQMGNDKSIKCEQNLGHDTMYWYKQDSKKFLKIMFSYNNKELIINETVPNRFSPKSPDKAHLNLHINSLELGDSAVYFCASSQDLRGNYGYTFGSGTRLTVV.

This rearrangement joins TRBV2 to TRBJ1-1; D unresolved. This CDR3 is built from 14 residues. The V gene lost 1 base and the J gene lost 1 base, with 7 bases spanning the gap. The germline V gene encodes CDR1 SNHLY and CDR2 FYNNEI. Written as DNA, the CDR3 is TGTGCCAGCAGTGAAGGGCAGACGAACACTGAAGCTTTCTTT. As protein: CASSEGQTNTEAFF.

J is TRBJ1-2 and V is TRBV7-2; a possible D gene is TRBD1 (6 bases). From germline, CDR1 is SGHTA and CDR2 FQGNSA. Trimming took off 3 bases at V and 10 bases at J, with 12 bases between the two ends. The CDR3 is made up of 12 amino acids. The CDR3 reads CASSFYRAHYTF. The CDR3 bases are TGTGCCAGCAGCTTCTACAGGGCCCACTACACCTTC.

V and J are TRBV6-2 or TRBV6-3 and TRBJ2-2; 7 bases align to TRBD2. CDR1 is MNHEY, CDR2 SVGEGT, per germline. V shed 6 bases and J 8 bases; nucleotides not matched to a gene: 15. This CDR3 contains 16 residues. CDR3 nucleotide sequence: TGTGCCAGCAGCCCCTTCGAGCGGGACCTGGTGGGGGAGCTGTTTTTT. It yields the protein CASSPFERDLVGELFF.

V and J are TRBV20-1 and TRBJ2-1; D remains ambiguous. Looked up from germline, CDR1 is DFQATT and CDR2 is SNEGSKA (reference sequence). Trimming took off 1 base at V and 0 bases at J, with 10 bases between the two ends. The CDR3 runs 15 residues. The CDR3: CSARGRTVSYNEQFF. The CDR3, as DNA: TGCAGTGCTAGAGGAAGGACGGTCTCCTACAATGAGCAGTTCTTC.

A note on this clonotype: This may come from a read error, since a much larger clone is one base off. The rearrangement joins TRBV7-2 to TRBJ1-5; no clear D. The CDR3 totals 12 residues. Germline V gene data show CDR1 as SGHTA and CDR2 as FQGNSA. V was pared by 6 bases and J by 0 bases, with 3 bases between. The CDR3 loop reads CASRYSNQPQHF. CDR3 DNA sequence: TGTGCCAGCAGATATAGCAATCAGCCCCAGCATTTT.

This chain links TRBV11-2 with TRBJ2-5; D unclear. Between the trimmed V and J ends, which lost 4 bases and 1 base, there was a span of 10 bases. CDR3 length: 14 residues. CDR1 and CDR2 (germline): SGHAT, FQNNGV. The CDR3 spells CASSSGPAQETQYF. CDR3 bases: TGTGCCAGCAGCTCCGGACCTGCCCAAGAGACCCAGTACTTC. Based on the CDR3 plus reference TRBV11-2 and TRBJ2-5, the full variable domain is EAGVAQSPRYKIIEKRQSVAFWCNPISGHATLYWYQQILGQGPKLLIQFQNNGVVDDSQLPKDRFSAERLKGVDSTLKIQPAKLEDSAVYLCASSSGPAQETQYFGPGTRLLVL.

The CDR3 protein is CATSRTRAGTSGYEQYF. The CDR3 bases are TGTGCCACCAGCAGGACCCGGGCCGGGACTAGCGGATACGAGCAGTACTTC. The V call is TRBV15, the J call TRBJ2-7; 11 bases agree with TRBD2. From germline, CDR1 is LNHNV and CDR2 YYDKDF (reference sequence). V was pared by 3 bases and J by 4 bases, with 11 bases of the junction left unmatched. The CDR3 is made up of 17 amino acids.

The chain recombines TRBV6-6 with TRBJ2-1; 9 bases line up with TRBD2. The CDR3 is 15 amino acids. The ends lost 6 bases at V and 5 bases at J; junction bases unmatched: 8. The germline V gene encodes CDR1 MNHNY and CDR2 SVGAGI (reference sequence). CDR3 coding DNA: TGTGCCAGCAGGAGGAGCGGGAGGTTAAACAATGAGCAGTTCTTC. Amino acid sequence: CASRRSGRLNNEQFF.

This clonotype was observed a handful of times. V gene TRBV5-1 combines with J gene TRBJ1-2, with D possibly being TRBD1 (5 bases). The length of the CDR3 is 13 residues. Trimming cost V 0 bases and J 8 bases, with 11 bases left between them. CDR1 and CDR2 from the germline V gene are SGHRS and YFSETQ. This CDR3 is CASSLEGRDGYTF. The DNA of the CDR3 is TGCGCCAGCAGCTTGGAGGGGAGGGACGGCTACACCTTC.

There are a few counts of this clonotype. The chain employs TRBV28 and TRBJ2-1, with D tentatively TRBD2 (6 bases). The V end was cut by 6 bases, the J end by 0 bases, with 12 bases between. Germline V gene sequence: CDR1 MDHEN, CDR2 SYDVKM. The CDR3 extends over 15 amino acids. CDR3 sequence: CASSPQGGSYNEQFF. Here the CDR3 DNA reads TGTGCCAGCAGCCCTCAGGGAGGCTCCTACAATGAGCAGTTCTTC.

The chain joins TRBV29-1 to TRBJ2-2; 9 nucleotides match TRBD2. The ends lost 7 bases at V and 4 bases at J; junction bases unmatched: 4. CDR3 length: 13 residues. Germline lookup yields CDR1 SQVTM and CDR2 ANQGSEA. In DNA form, the CDR3 reads TGCAGCGCGACTAGCGGTCCCACCGGGGAGCTGTTTTTT. It codes for CSATSGPTGELFF.